The present TCR beta chain was sequenced within a study of CDR3 diversity in severe acne. MiXCR, applied by TCRdb to the PCR reads, yields one record per CDR3 protein. Of more than 80,000 distinct CDR3 sequences detected, about 49% appear once; the ten largest clones hold roughly 12%. This clonotype came up a few times. The V gene's germline CDR1 is ENHRY and CDR2 SYGVKD. The ends were cut back, 7 bases at V and 2 bases at J, with 18 bases in the middle. The CDR3 runs 15 residues. The clonotype was recovered from a male donor with severe acne vulgaris. The sample consisted of blood. The chain employs TRBV10-3 and TRBJ2-7; D is unclear. CDR3 in amino acids: CAIKGGGQSTYEQYF. The DNA for the CDR3 is TGTGCCATCAAGGGCGGCGGTCAGTCGACCTACGAGCAGTACTTC.